These 16 T cell receptor beta chains originate from one sample sequenced in a study of cytomegalovirus exposure and HLA in healthy donors. Generated by immunoSEQ multiplex PCR, the TCRdb table keeps only in-frame clones and is missing some. The sample records 150,000 to 160,000 clones, around 88% being singletons. Specimen: PBMCs. The receptor source for this set is a man between 18 and 35 years old in good health and CMV-seropositive.

The V call is TRBV9, the J call TRBJ2-3; TRBD2 agrees at 9 bases. Germline CDR1 reads SGDLS; CDR2 reads YYNGEE. CDR3 size: 16 residues. J gave up 3 bases and V 0 bases, and 5 bases lay outside the gene matches. The DNA for the CDR3 is TGTGCCAGCAGCGTAGGCGGGGGGGCCGTGACAGATACGCAGTATTTT. It yields the protein CASSVGGGAVTDTQYF.

J is TRBJ1-2 and V is TRBV7-3; tentatively, D is TRBD1 (6 bases). Trimming took 5 bases from V and 3 from J, leaving 16 bases between them. Germline CDR1 reads SGHTA; CDR2 reads FQGTGA. CDR3 length: 15 amino acids. The CDR3 DNA is TGTGCCAGCAGCCCGAAGGGGGTCGGCGACTATGGCTACACCTTC. Amino acid sequence: CASSPKGVGDYGYTF.

The V gene is TRBV6-5, the J gene TRBJ2-6, with 8 nucleotides matching TRBD1. Trimming removed 2 bases from V and 8 bases from J; junction bases left unmatched: 5. Germline CDR1 MNHEY, CDR2 SVGAGI. The CDR3 loop spans 15 amino acids. The CDR3 nucleotides are TGTGCCAGCAGTTACGGCAGGGGGCAGACCAACGTCCTGACTTTC. Encoded protein: CASSYGRGQTNVLTF.

The chain is built from TRBV5-1 and TRBJ2-1; no firm D call. This CDR3 spans 11 amino acids. The V gene's germline CDR1 is SGHRS and CDR2 YFSETQ. V was clipped by 5 bases and J by 4 bases, with 4 bases between them. The CDR3 nucleotides read TGCGCCAGCAGACGGTACAATGAGCAGTTCTTC. Its protein product is CASRRYNEQFF.

The V gene is TRBV7-9, the J gene TRBJ2-1; 10 bases match TRBD2. The CDR3 contains 16 residues. Per the germline V gene, CDR1 is SEHNR and CDR2 is FQNEAQ (reference sequence). J gave up 6 bases and V 5 bases, and 10 bases lay outside the gene matches. The CDR3: CASSPISSGSPNEQFF. The CDR3 region has the DNA TGTGCCAGCAGCCCCATATCTAGCGGGAGCCCCAATGAGCAGTTCTTC. Complete variable domain (other parts from reference TRBV7-9 and TRBJ2-1): DTGVSQNPRHKITKRGQNVTFRCDPISEHNRLYWYRQTLGQGPEFLTYFQNEAQLEKSRLLSDRFSAERPKGSFSTLEIQRTEQGDSAMYLCASSPISSGSPNEQFFGPGTRLTVL.

The rearrangement uses TRBV18 and TRBJ2-5; 9 bases match TRBD1. Trimming at V came to 3 bases and at J to 4 bases, leaving 3 bases not matched to a gene. Per the germline V gene, CDR1 is KGHSH and CDR2 is LQKENI. The CDR3 is 14 residues long. The CDR3 nucleotides are TGTGCCAGCTCACCTACAGGGGGCTTAGAGACCCAGTACTTC. Its protein product is CASSPTGGLETQYF.

The V call is TRBV5-6, the J call TRBJ1-6, with 7 bases matching TRBD1. This CDR3 comprises 14 residues. Germline loops: CDR1 SGHDT, CDR2 YYEEEE. Unmatched junction bases numbered 3, after V lost 0 bases and J lost 9 bases. CDR3 nucleotides: TGTGCCAGCAGCTTGGGGACAGGAATTTCACCCCTCCACTTT. It translates to CASSLGTGISPLHF.

This chain connects TRBV15 to TRBJ1-5, with TRBD1 matching over 9 bases. Germline assignment: CDR1 LNHNV and CDR2 YYDKDF (reference sequence). J lost 2 bases, V lost 3 bases, and 2 bases had no gene match. CDR3 length: 15 residues. The CDR3 region has the DNA TGTGCCACCAGCAGCCGGGACAGGGGCAATCAGCCCCAGCATTTT. This encodes CATSSRDRGNQPQHF. The whole variable domain, filled in from reference TRBV15 and TRBJ1-5, reads DAMVIQNPRYQVTQFGKPVTLSCSQTLNHNVMYWYQQKSSQAPKLLFHYYDKDFNNEADTPDNFQSRRPNTSFCFLDIRSPGLGDTAMYLCATSSRDRGNQPQHFGDGTRLSIL.

This chain links TRBV6-5 with TRBJ1-1; D is perhaps TRBD1 (5 bases). Germline values: CDR1 MNHEY, CDR2 SVGAGI. V lost 5 bases and J 2 bases, leaving 15 bases between the germline ends. This CDR3 has 15 residues. The CDR3 DNA sequence: TGTGCCAGCAGTCACGGCAGGGTCCCCAACACTGAAGCTTTCTTT. Its protein product is CASSHGRVPNTEAFF.

The V gene is TRBV6-5, the J gene TRBJ1-4; D perhaps matches TRBD1 (6 bases). V was clipped by 4 bases and J by 2 bases, with 11 bases between them. The CDR3 contains 15 residues. CDR1 is MNHEY, CDR2 SVGAGI, per germline. Written as DNA, the CDR3 is TGTGCCAGCAGTTCACAGGGAGAGACTAATGAAAAACTGTTTTTT. Protein product: CASSSQGETNEKLFF.

This rearrangement joins TRBV2 to TRBJ2-7, with 7 bases fitting TRBD2. This CDR3 is built from 13 residues. Trimming took 10 bases from V and 0 from J; bases not matched to a gene: 6. The germline V gene encodes CDR1 SNHLY and CDR2 FYNNEI. DNA for the CDR3: TGTGCCATCGCGGGGGAACCCTCCTACGAGCAGTACTTC. Protein sequence: CAIAGEPSYEQYF.

This clone has a handful of counts. CDR3 sequence reads: CASSQQGRQPQHF. CDR3 nucleotide sequence: TGTGCCAGCAGTCAACAGGGAAGGCAGCCCCAGCATTTT. The chain carries TRBV6-5 and TRBJ1-5; maybe TRBD1 (6 bases). Trimming took 5 bases from V and 7 from J, leaving 12 bases between them. Germline CDR1 and CDR2: MNHEY and SVGAGI. There are 13 residues in the CDR3.

The gene calls are TRBV10-3 and TRBJ2-1, with a tentative D call TRBD2 (6 bases). This CDR3 contains 13 residues. V lost 4 bases, J lost 7 bases, and 11 bases lay in between. Germline CDR1 and CDR2: ENHRY and SYGVKD. The CDR3: CAISGLASNEQFF. In DNA form, the CDR3 reads TGTGCCATCAGTGGGCTAGCGTCGAATGAGCAGTTCTTC.

This clone was seen a handful of times. The chain uses TRBV7-2 and TRBJ1-5, with D maybe TRBD1 (6 bases). The CDR3 contains 14 residues. Trimming took off 3 bases at V and 3 bases at J, with 9 bases between the two ends. The V gene's germline CDR1 is SGHTA and CDR2 FQGNSA. CDR3 sequence reads: CASSFRQDNQPQHF. The DNA for the CDR3 is TGTGCCAGCAGCTTTCGACAGGACAATCAGCCCCAGCATTTT.

The V call is TRBV27, the J call TRBJ1-4, with D maybe TRBD1 (5 bases). V gave up 0 bases and J gave up 1 base, with 9 bases separating them. Looked up from germline, CDR1 is MNHEY and CDR2 is SMNVEV (reference sequence). The CDR3 runs to 16 residues. The CDR3 loop reads CASSLSQGLTNEKLFF. The CDR3 DNA sequence: TGTGCCAGCAGTTTATCCCAGGGACTAACTAATGAAAAACTGTTTTTT.

This sequence joins TRBV30 and TRBJ1-1; 8 bases map to TRBD1. CDR1 and CDR2 from the germline V gene are GTSNPN and SVGIG (reference sequence). Unmatched junction bases numbered 6, after V lost 3 bases and J lost 0 bases. The CDR3 is 15 amino acids. The CDR3 loop reads CAWRDNRGVNTEAFF. For the CDR3, the DNA is TGTGCCTGGAGAGACAACAGGGGGGTGAACACTGAAGCTTTCTTT.